Sequencing of this TCR beta chain was carried out in a study of cytomegalovirus exposure and HLA in healthy donors. Study as a whole: Earlier, 95 million to 120 million unique TCR beta sequences were recovered from about 200 million T cells by an analysis.

Vbeta (60) and Jbeta (13) primers were used in the PCR. In the study's own analysis: The count from a later analysis was tens of millions of unique TCR beta chains, roughly 11 million of them shared. The data were produced by immunoSEQ multiplex PCR, yet TCRdb's version contains in-frame clones alone and is incomplete. V, J and clone size derive from that table, while D and trimming were established from the DNA sequence. The sample consists of about 170,000 clones, 70% to 90% of them appearing once. Findings of the study overall: Segments of the TCR beta V type were, in most cases, productive about 87% or about 30% of the time in an earlier analysis. Most TCR sequences were uncommon, yet certain public TCRs appeared in many donors.

Trimming left V 0 bases short and J 6 bases short, with 13 bases between. The CDR3 totals 15 residues. Germline values: CDR1 SGDLS, CDR2 YYNGEE. Worth noting for this clone: As yet, its antigen is unknown.

The sequence was obtained from a man in his thirties or forties in good health and CMV-seropositive. Sequenced input: PBMCs. This chain links TRBV9 with TRBJ2-1; the D gene is possibly TRBD2 (5 bases). CDR3 amino acids: CASSVARGSSNEQFF. The CDR3 DNA reads TGTGCCAGCAGCGTAGCGAGAGGGAGTTCCAATGAGCAGTTCTTC.